This T cell receptor (beta chain) was obtained from a study of cytomegalovirus exposure and HLA in healthy donors. Findings of the study overall: In an earlier analysis, about 90% or about 30%: the productive usage of most TCR beta V segments.

This clone has a single count. Its antigen is as yet unknown. CDR1 is SGHRS, CDR2 YFSETQ, per germline. The CDR3 has 17 residues. V was cut by 0 bases and J by 1 base, with 13 bases left in between. PCR used 60 Vbeta primers and 13 Jbeta primers. The data were produced by immunoSEQ multiplex PCR, yet TCRdb's version contains in-frame clones alone and is incomplete. This sample yields 160,000 or so clones, of which roughly 85% are seen a single time; 0.69% belongs to the top ten. This sequence joins TRBV5-1 and TRBJ2-2; no clear D. Sequencing input: PBMCs. The clonotype originates from a woman aged 35 to 49 in good health and CMV-seronegative. The CDR3 nucleotides read TGCGCCAGCAGCTTGGGCCAGAATAATTTGAACACCGGGGAGCTGTTTTTT. Its protein is CASSLGQNNLNTGELFF.